This T cell receptor (beta chain) was sequenced during a study of neurological immune-mediated disorders. Study-level points and caveats: Private repertoires in all groups were suggested by the absence of shared CDR3 amino acid sequences among expanded clones across subjects. The most TCR clonal expansion was seen in HTLV-1-associated myelopathy, whereas the least was seen in multiple sclerosis, below the level in healthy controls.

5'RACE with 10-nucleotide random UMIs generated the cDNA. TCRdb fed the 5' RACE reads into MiXCR, producing one record per CDR3 protein. The sample includes about 45,000 distinct CDR3 sequences, less than 15% of them seen just once. This CDR3 is 18 amino acids long. The trim removed 3 bases at V and 2 bases at J, leaving 18 bases unmatched. The germline V gene has CDR1 SQVTM and CDR2 ANQGSEA. Documented time point: longitudinal time-point 3. The unsorted libraries were prepared from 2 million PBMCs (stored at -80 C). This clonotype occurred many times. The antigen remains undetermined. Sequencing input: PBMCs. The TCR originated in a man aged 25-45 years in good health. The chain couples TRBV29-1 to TRBJ1-2; 7 bases fit TRBD1. The CDR3 region is CSVEKGTGTEKLNYGYTF. The DNA for the CDR3 is TGCAGCGTTGAGAAAGGAACCGGGACAGAGAAGTTAAACTATGGCTACACCTTC.